The entry below describes one T cell receptor (beta chain). These data come from a study of blood T cell repertoires in COVID-19. Study at large: Both acute and convalescent COVID-19 samples were obtained from the United States, Italy and Spain.

The V end lost 3 bases, the J end lost 4 bases, and 15 bases lay between the germline ends. Germline CDR1 GTSNPN, CDR2 SVGIG (reference sequence). The length of the CDR3 is 14 residues. Produced via immunoSEQ multiplex PCR; TCRdb's table is partial and in-frame only. The sample includes roughly 350,000 clones, 85% seen only once; the top ten take roughly 3.4%. The V call is TRBV30, the J call TRBJ1-2; a weak D match, TRBD1 (6 bases). The sample was peripheral blood. The receptor's source is a woman between 18 and 30 years old with acute or convalescent COVID-19. The CDR3 DNA follows: TGTGCCTGGAGGGAGTCAGGGGTTAGCTATGGCTACACCTTC. Protein sequence: CAWRESGVSYGYTF.